This passage covers 17 T cell receptor beta chains from one sample sequenced in a study of molecular identifiers for immune sequencing clone quantification. TCRdb reanalysed the PCR reads using MiXCR and keeps one entry per CDR3 protein. The sample shows some 680,000 distinct CDR3 sequences, 25% of them seen only once. Sequencing was performed on naive CD8+ T cells from blood, with Jurkat cell RNA spiked in. Documented subset: FACS-sorted CD8+CD4-CCR7+CD45RA+ naive T cells. These TCRs come from a human donor in good health. Some libraries in this study had Jurkat cell RNA spiked in.

The V and J genes are TRBV20-1 and TRBJ2-6, with TRBD1 as a possible D gene (6 bases). This CDR3 has 15 amino acids. From germline, CDR1 is DFQATT and CDR2 SNEGSKA (reference sequence). The V and J ends lost 1 base and 4 bases respectively, with 11 bases between them. As DNA, the CDR3 is TGCAGTGCTAGAGGGTACAGGGTCGGGGCCAACGTCCTGACTTTC. Residues: CSARGYRVGANVLTF.

This clonotype occurred a few times. The chain is built from TRBV4-1 and TRBJ2-1; D possibly corresponds to TRBD2 (5 bases). The ends were cut back, 1 base at V and 0 bases at J, with 13 bases in the middle. Germline V CDR1 and CDR2: MGHRA, YSYEKL. The CDR3 sequence is 17 residues long. CDR3 bases: TGCGCCAGCAGCCAAGCCCCCGGGGTTAGCTCCTACAATGAGCAGTTCTTC. Its translation: CASSQAPGVSSYNEQFF.

On this clonotype itself: A much larger clone differs by one base, so this may be a read error. The chain is built from TRBV28 and TRBJ1-3; D is unresolved. The CDR3 sequence is 16 residues long. Germline V gene sequence: CDR1 MDHEN, CDR2 SYDVKM. V lost 1 base and J 0 bases, leaving 10 bases between the germline ends. The CDR3 DNA is TGTGCCAGCAGTTTATCAGGCTGGTGCTCTGGAAACACCATATATTTT. It translates to CASSLSGWCSGNTIYF.

This clonotype was recorded many times. The gene calls are TRBV20-1 and TRBJ2-4; 15 bases match TRBD2. With 4 bases clipped from V and 0 bases from J, the junction kept 7 bases outside the gene matches. The CDR3 length is 18 residues. The V gene's germline CDR1 is DFQATT and CDR2 SNEGSKA (reference sequence). CDR3 sequence: CSAMGLAGGPIAKNIQYF. Here the CDR3 DNA reads TGCAGTGCTATGGGACTAGCGGGGGGCCCGATAGCCAAAAACATTCAGTACTTC.

This clonotype was seen more than once but under ten times. The chain couples TRBV5-5 to TRBJ2-7, with 13 bases fitting TRBD2. Germline values: CDR1 SGHKS, CDR2 YYEKEE (reference sequence). The CDR3 runs 17 residues. The trim removed 0 bases at V and 2 bases at J, leaving 5 bases unmatched. In nucleotides, the CDR3 is TGTGCCAGCAGCTTGGGACTAGCGGGAGGAAACCCCTACGAGCAGTACTTC. Its protein is CASSLGLAGGNPYEQYF.

A word on this clonotype: A read error may be the cause here, since a much bigger clone is one base away. The chain joins TRBV7-9 to TRBJ2-7; TRBD2 might be the D (5 bases). V was pared by 5 bases and J by 6 bases, with 14 bases between. This CDR3 has 13 residues. Germline loops: CDR1 SEHNR, CDR2 FQNEAQ (reference sequence). CDR3 sequence reads: CASSQTVGSEQYF. The CDR3 nucleotides read TGTGCCAGCAGCCAGACTGTGGGGAGCGAGCAGTACTTC.

This clonotype was recorded at least ten times. The chain's CDR3 is CAWSVATNTGELFF. The CDR3 DNA is TGTGCCTGGAGTGTAGCCACGAACACCGGGGAGCTGTTTTTT. V is TRBV30 and J is TRBJ2-2; D not certain. The CDR3 sequence is 14 residues long. Trimming removed 0 bases at V and 0 bases at J, with 5 bases between. Germline V gene lookup returns CDR1 GTSNPN and CDR2 SVGIG (reference sequence).

Only a few counts were recorded for this clonotype. Given a much more abundant clone one base away, this may be a read error. The chain employs TRBV23-1 and TRBJ2-5, with D possibly matching TRBD1 (5 bases). TRBV23-1 is filed as an ORF, its function uncertain. The CDR3 totals 17 residues. Here the CDR3 DNA reads TGCGCCAGCAGTCAGCCCTTCAGGGTCCCATCCCAAGAGGCCCAGTACTTC. Translating it yields CASSQPFRVPSQEAQYF.

This clonotype has just a few counts. A single base separates this from a much larger clone, so it may be a read error. V and J are TRBV5-1 and TRBJ2-7, with D unclear. V lost 0 bases and J lost 0, with 10 bases in between. The CDR3 loop spans 15 amino acids. CDR1 is SGHRS, CDR2 YFSETQ, per germline. The DNA of the CDR3 is TGCGCCAGCAGCTTGGAAGAACTGCACTCCTACGAGCAGTACTTC. This sequence encodes CASSLEELHSYEQYF.

This clonotype showed up many times. The chain couples TRBV29-1 to TRBJ2-7; TRBD2 matches 10 bases. Looked up from germline, CDR1 is SQVTM and CDR2 is ANQGSEA. The CDR3 contains 18 residues. J gave up 5 bases and V 3 bases, and 19 bases lay outside the gene matches. Here the CDR3 DNA reads TGCAGCGTTGACCCTGGGACGGAGATGGGACTAGCGCCCCACGAGCAGTACTTC. This gives the protein CSVDPGTEMGLAPHEQYF.

The V and J genes are TRBV5-6 and TRBJ2-7, with D maybe TRBD2 (6 bases). The CDR3 spans 12 residues. The germline CDR1 and CDR2 sequences are SGHDT and YYEEEE. V lost 0 bases to trimming and J lost 10 bases, with 11 bases between them. DNA for the CDR3: TGTGCCAGCAGCTTGGTTACGGGAGATCAGTACTTC. Translation: CASSLVTGDQYF.

This clonotype has a single count. A clone one base away is much larger, so this may be a read error. This chain connects TRBV7-9 to TRBJ1-5, with D hard to call. There are 12 residues in the CDR3. The V gene's germline CDR1 is SEHNR and CDR2 FQNEAQ (reference sequence). Trimming shortened V by 5 bases and J by 5 bases, and 7 bases separated the two germline ends. The CDR3 here is CASSHDDQPQHF. The DNA of the CDR3 is TGTGCCAGCAGCCATGATGATCAGCCCCAGCATTTT.

This clonotype appeared a few times. The chain combines TRBV2 with TRBJ2-7, with 12 bases identical to TRBD2. CDR3 length: 15 amino acids. The J segment lost 4 bases and the V segment lost 6 bases, leaving 7 bases of the junction unmatched. Germline-derived CDR1 and CDR2 are SNHLY and FYNNEI. The CDR3 DNA reads as TGTGCCAGCAGCCAACCGACTAGCGGGGGTTACGAGCAGTACTTC. This encodes CASSQPTSGGYEQYF.

There are a few counts of this clonotype. V usage is TRBV7-6 and J usage is TRBJ2-7, with a possible D match to TRBD2 (6 bases). Trimming cost V 0 bases and J 2 bases, with 14 bases left between them. The CDR3 has 16 residues. From germline, CDR1 is SGHVS and CDR2 FNYEAQ. In DNA form, the CDR3 reads TGTGCCAGCAGCTTAGCGCGGCACGGGGGAACCTACGAGCAGTACTTC. This encodes CASSLARHGGTYEQYF.

The chain uses TRBV4-1 and TRBJ2-1, with D tentatively TRBD2 (5 bases). CDR1 is MGHRA and CDR2 is YSYEKL in the germline V gene. Between the trimmed V and J ends, which lost 6 bases and 3 bases, there was a span of 9 bases. This CDR3 is 13 amino acids long. CDR3 sequence: CASSGSLYNEQFF. The CDR3 nucleotides are TGCGCCAGCAGTGGGAGTCTCTACAATGAGCAGTTCTTC.

On this clonotype itself: Because the CDR3 is missing its conserved closing phenylalanine or tryptophan, this is likely a read error. The chain couples TRBV9 to TRBJ2-3; D may correspond to TRBD1 or TRBD2 (6 bases each). This CDR3 region has 14 residues. V was clipped by 0 bases and J by 5 bases, with 10 bases between them. Germline CDR1 reads SGDLS; CDR2 reads YYNGEE. CDR3 sequence reads: CASSVEGGRDTQYL. The CDR3 DNA follows: TGTGCCAGCAGCGTAGAGGGGGGAAGAGATACGCAGTATTTA.

V usage is TRBV7-9 and J usage is TRBJ2-5, with a tentative D call TRBD1 (5 bases). This CDR3 comprises 14 residues. V was shortened by 5 bases and J by 5 bases, with 15 bases between the two germline ends. Germline assignment: CDR1 SEHNR and CDR2 FQNEAQ (reference sequence). As DNA, the CDR3 is TGTGCCAGCAGCCCTGCCAGGGTAGATGAGACCCAGTACTTC. This translates into CASSPARVDETQYF.